This T cell receptor beta chain derives from a study of T cells in severe cutaneous drug reactions. Broader study findings: TRBV12-4 use rose strongly in carbamazepine-induced Stevens-Johnson syndrome or toxic epidermal necrolysis, averaging around 32% in blister cells and about 4.6% in PBMC.

The donors had carbamazepine-induced Stevens-Johnson syndrome or toxic epidermal necrolysis. Concerning this clonotype itself: Its antigen remains unidentified.

CDR3 length: 15 amino acids. Germline CDR1 is SGHTA and CDR2 is FQGNSA. Bulk and single-cell libraries used iRepertoire multiplex PCR with TCR subtype-specific primers. TCRdb reworked the multiplex PCR reads into one entry per CDR3 protein, no DNA. Seen in this sample are just over 20,000 distinct CDR3 sequences; the ten most common clones hold 7.5%. The sequence was obtained from a human donor with toxic epidermal necrolysis, a severe cutaneous drug reaction. The chain carries TRBV7-2 and TRBJ2-3; without DNA, the TCRdb call of TRBD2 cannot be checked. Sequenced material: PBMCs. The CDR3 is CASSSLRREGVTQYF.